This TCR beta chain was captured by sequencing in a study of shared clonotypes between healthy human individuals. Findings and caveats of the study: Rarefaction indicated that sorted-subset sequencing remained incomplete although depth was large.

With regard to this clone: The antigen is undetermined.

The table came from immunoSEQ multiplex PCR; TCRdb's copy has only in-frame clones and leaves some out. The sample contains about 2 million clones, roughly 95% of which appear only once. It was CD45RO-negative cells, positively selected for CCR7, that made up naive CD8 cells, with terminally differentiated effector memory CD45RA+ cells excluded. Sequenced: naive CD8+ T cells sorted from blood. This receptor was obtained from a man younger than 35 in good health.

CDR3 nucleotide sequence: TGTGCCAGCAGCTTGATCGGCGTCATTAGCAATCAGCCCCAGCATTTT. As protein: CASSLIGVISNQPQHF. V gene TRBV5-4 combines with J gene TRBJ1-5; D is ambiguous. Trimming left V 1 base short and J 0 bases short, with 11 bases between. The CDR3 has 16 amino acids. CDR1 is SGHNT and CDR2 is YYREEE in the germline V gene (reference sequence).